These 5 T cell receptor beta chains were sequenced from one sample in a study of blood T cell repertoires in COVID-19. The data were produced by immunoSEQ multiplex PCR, yet TCRdb's version contains in-frame clones alone and is incomplete. Of approximately 150,000 clones listed, 75% to 85% are singletons. Input material: peripheral blood. These receptors were collected from a woman in her fifties or sixties with COVID-19, enrolled during active disease.

This chain connects TRBV5-1 to TRBJ2-1; 10 bases are a match to TRBD2. Germline V lookup: CDR1 SGHRS, CDR2 YFSETQ. There are 15 residues in the CDR3. V was clipped by 5 bases and J by 6 bases; unmatched bases: 8. Here the CDR3 DNA reads TGCGCCAGCAGGCTAGCGGGAGCTCTTTTCAATGAGCAGTTCTTC. It is translated as CASRLAGALFNEQFF. The full variable domain, its missing parts supplied by reference TRBV5-1 and TRBJ2-1, is KAGVTQTPRYLIKTRGQQVTLSCSPISGHRSVSWYQQTPGQGLQFLFEYFSETQRNKGNFPGRFSGRQFSNSRSEMNVSTLELGDSALYLCASRLAGALFNEQFFGPGTRLTVL.

This chain connects TRBV30 to TRBJ1-2, with 8 nucleotides matching TRBD1. The germline V gene encodes CDR1 GTSNPN and CDR2 SVGIG (reference sequence). The CDR3 has 16 residues. J was trimmed by 5 bases and V by 3 bases; bases with no gene match: 14. The CDR3 here is CAWSLRTGLSLYGYTF. The CDR3 coding sequence is TGTGCCTGGAGCCTACGGACAGGGCTTTCCCTTTATGGCTACACCTTC.

V is TRBV6-5 and J is TRBJ2-7, with D possibly matching TRBD1 (6 bases). The CDR3 extends over 15 amino acids. V shed 7 bases and J shed 0 bases, with 16 bases lying between them. The germline CDR1 and CDR2 sequences are MNHEY and SVGAGI. CDR3 nucleotides: TGTGCCAGCAAGGAGGACAGTCGTCCCTCCTACGAGCAGTACGTC. As protein: CASKEDSRPSYEQYV.

Remarks on this clone: An end of the junction does not agree with germline; a read error may underlie this. The V gene is TRBV7-7, the J gene TRBJ2-2; 8 nucleotides agree with TRBD2. This CDR3 contains 15 residues. From germline, CDR1 is SSHAT and CDR2 FNYEAQ (reference sequence). This CDR3 reads CASSLAAGGAGELFF. The CDR3 DNA reads as TGTGCTAGCAGCTTAGCGGCCGGGGGGGCCGGGGAGCTGTTTTTT.

The chain uses TRBV2 and TRBJ1-4; weak D call: TRBD1 (6 bases). There are 15 residues in the CDR3. Germline loops: CDR1 SNHLY, CDR2 FYNNEI. The V and J ends lost 4 bases and 8 bases respectively, with 17 bases between them. The CDR3 DNA is TGTGCCAGCAGTGTGGACAGAGGGGGTATCGAAAAACTGTTTTTT. Encoded protein: CASSVDRGGIEKLFF.